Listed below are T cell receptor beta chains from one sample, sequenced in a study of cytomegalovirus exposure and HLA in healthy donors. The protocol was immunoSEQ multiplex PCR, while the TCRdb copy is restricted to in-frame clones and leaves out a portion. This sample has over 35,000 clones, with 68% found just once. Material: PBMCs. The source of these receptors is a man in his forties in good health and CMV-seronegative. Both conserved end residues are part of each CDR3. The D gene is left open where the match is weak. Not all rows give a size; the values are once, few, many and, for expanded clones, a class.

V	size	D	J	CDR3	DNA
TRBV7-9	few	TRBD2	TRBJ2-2	CASSLGASGGTTGELFF	TGTGCCAGCAGCTTGGGTGCTAGCGGGGGAACTACCGGGGAGCTGTTTTTT
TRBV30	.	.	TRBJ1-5	CAWSGGEAGVQPQHF	TGTGCCTGGAGTGGGGGTGAGGCAGGGGTTCAGCCCCAGCATTTT
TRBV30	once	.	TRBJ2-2	CAWTSRGASQTGELFF	TGTGCCTGGACCTCACGGGGGGCTAGCCAGACCGGGGAGCTGTTTTTT
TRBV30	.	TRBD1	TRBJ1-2	CAWSVGRGIYGYTF	TGTGCCTGGAGTGTAGGCAGGGGGATCTATGGCTACACCTTC
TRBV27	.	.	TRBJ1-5	CASSLRGYNQPQHF	TGTGCCAGCAGTTTAAGGGGGTACAATCAGCCCCAGCATTTT
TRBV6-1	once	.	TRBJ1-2	CASSEEWGVNYGYTF	TGTGCCAGCAGTGAAGAATGGGGGGTTAACTATGGCTACACCTTC
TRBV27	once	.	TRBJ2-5	CASSLSEGKTQYF	TGTGCCAGCAGTTTATCCGAGGGAAAGACCCAGTACTTC
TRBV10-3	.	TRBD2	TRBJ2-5	CAIRRGLADQETQYF	TGTGCCATCAGAAGGGGACTAGCGGACCAAGAGACCCAGTACTTC
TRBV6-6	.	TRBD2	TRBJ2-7	CASNPRGGAYEQYF	TGTGCCAGCAACCCACGCGGGGGGGCCTACGAGCAGTACTTC
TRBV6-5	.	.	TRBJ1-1	CASSYRTPNTEAFF	TGTGCCAGCAGTTACCGGACACCGAACACTGAAGCTTTCTTT
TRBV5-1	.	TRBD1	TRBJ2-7	CVPGQGTYEQYF	TGCGTCCCGGGACAGGGCACTTACGAGCAGTACTTC
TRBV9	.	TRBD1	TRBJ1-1	CASSVLDRGQGAFF	TGTGCCAGCAGCGTGCTAGACAGGGGGCAGGGAGCTTTCTTT
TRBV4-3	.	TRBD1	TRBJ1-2	CASSQEGTGGHGYTF	TGCGCCAGCAGCCAAGAGGGGACAGGAGGTCATGGCTACACCTTC
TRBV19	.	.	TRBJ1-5	CASSRGGDQPQHF	TGTGCCAGTAGTAGGGGGGGGGATCAGCCCCAGCATTTT
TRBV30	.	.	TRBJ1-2	CAWTQHGNRAGYTF	TGTGCCTGGACACAGCACGGAAACAGGGCCGGCTACACCTTC
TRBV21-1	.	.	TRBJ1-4	CASSNYRGKSTNEKLFF	TGTGCCAGCAGCAATTACAGGGGGAAATCAACTAATGAAAAACTGTTTTTT
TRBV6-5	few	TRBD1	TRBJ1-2	CASTRPGQLYGYTF	TGTGCCAGCACCAGACCGGGACAGCTCTATGGCTACACCTTC
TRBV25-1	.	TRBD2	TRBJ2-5	CASSELLAGETQYF	TGTGCCAGCAGTGAATTGTTAGCGGGGGAGACCCAGTACTTC
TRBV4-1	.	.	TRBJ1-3	CASSQGHQSSGNTIYF	TGCGCCAGCAGCCAAGGACATCAGAGCTCTGGAAACACCATATATTTT
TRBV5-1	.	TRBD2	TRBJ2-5	CASSSGARDYGETQYF	TGCGCCAGCAGCTCCGGGGCCAGGGACTACGGAGAGACCCAGTACTTC
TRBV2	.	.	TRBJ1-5	CASSGDSQNPQHF	TGTGCCAGCAGTGGAGACTCGCAAAACCCCCAGCATTTT
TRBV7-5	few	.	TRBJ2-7	CVRSLDTGPANEQYF	TGTGTCAGAAGCTTAGATACAGGACCCGCCAACGAGCAGTACTTC